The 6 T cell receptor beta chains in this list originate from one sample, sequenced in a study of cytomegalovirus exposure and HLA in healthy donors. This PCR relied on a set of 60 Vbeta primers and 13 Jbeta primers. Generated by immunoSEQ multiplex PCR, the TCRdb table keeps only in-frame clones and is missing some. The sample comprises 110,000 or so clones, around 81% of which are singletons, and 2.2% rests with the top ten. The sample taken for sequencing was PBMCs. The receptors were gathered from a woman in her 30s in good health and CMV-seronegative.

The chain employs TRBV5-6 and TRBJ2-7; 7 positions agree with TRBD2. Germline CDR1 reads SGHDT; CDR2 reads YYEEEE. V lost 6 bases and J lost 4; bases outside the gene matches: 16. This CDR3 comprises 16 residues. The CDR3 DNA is TGTGCCAGCAACCAGTTGCGCGGGAGTCCCAATTACGAGCAGTACTTC. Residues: CASNQLRGSPNYEQYF.

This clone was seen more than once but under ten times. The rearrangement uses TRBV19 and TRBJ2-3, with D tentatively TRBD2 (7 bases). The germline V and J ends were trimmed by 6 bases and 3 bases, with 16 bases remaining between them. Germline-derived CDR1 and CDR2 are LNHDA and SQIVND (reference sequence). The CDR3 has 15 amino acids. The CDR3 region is CASSPWEGGTDTQYF. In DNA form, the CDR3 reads TGTGCCAGTAGCCCTTGGGAGGGGGGGACAGATACGCAGTATTTT.

DNA of the CDR3: TGTGCCAGCAGTTACAATTCCAGGGCTGGGGCCAACGTCCTGACTTTC. Encoded protein: CASSYNSRAGANVLTF. The chain joins TRBV27 to TRBJ2-6, with TRBD1 as a possible D gene (5 bases). This CDR3 spans 16 amino acids. The germline V gene has CDR1 MNHEY and CDR2 SMNVEV (reference sequence). Trimming left V 4 bases short and J 2 bases short, with 12 bases between.

CDR3 sequence reads: CASGQRTYEQYF. The CDR3 region has the DNA TGTGCTAGTGGCCAGCGAACCTACGAGCAGTACTTC. The rearrangement links TRBV12-5 to TRBJ2-7; D unclear. V was clipped by 6 bases and J by 2 bases, with 8 bases between them. This CDR3 has 12 residues. Germline values: CDR1 LGHNT, CDR2 FRNRAP.

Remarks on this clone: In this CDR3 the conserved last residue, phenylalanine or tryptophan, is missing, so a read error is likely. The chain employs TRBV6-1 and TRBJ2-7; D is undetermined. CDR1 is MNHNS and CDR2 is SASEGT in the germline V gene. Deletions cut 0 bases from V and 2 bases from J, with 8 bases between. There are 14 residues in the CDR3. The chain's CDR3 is CASSEARLAYEQYL. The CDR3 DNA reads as TGTGCCAGCAGTGAAGCGCGACTTGCCTACGAGCAGTACCTC.

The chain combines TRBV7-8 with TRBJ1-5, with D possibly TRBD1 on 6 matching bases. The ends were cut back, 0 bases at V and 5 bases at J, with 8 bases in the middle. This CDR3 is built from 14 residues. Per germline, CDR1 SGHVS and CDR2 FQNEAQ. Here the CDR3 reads CASSLATGYQPQHF. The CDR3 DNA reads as TGTGCCAGCAGCTTAGCGACAGGCTATCAGCCCCAGCATTTT.